The 5 T cell receptor beta chains below all came from one sample that was sequenced in a study of T cells after yellow fever vaccination (dated by TCRdb to about 2019). Receptor libraries were prepared by 5' RACE. Sequencing was performed on an Illumina HiSeq 2500. TCRdb passed the public sequencing reads through fastp at Q25 and MiXCR, retaining productive beta sequences. Each entry merges the rows of one CDR3 protein and shows their most common DNA and genes. This sample has some 350,000 distinct CDR3 sequences in its table, and more than 8.5% of those were observed once. Clones ranked in the top ten supply roughly 18% of the sample. The treatment or condition label for this specimen denotes: live attenuated yellow fever vaccine strain. Specimen: PBMCs, collected on the day of the first yellow fever vaccination. Source of these receptors: a man aged 18 to 29 who received the YFV17D yellow fever vaccine.

This clonotype was seen only a few times. V gene TRBV20-1 combines with J gene TRBJ2-1, with TRBD2 identical over 11 bases. In germline, CDR1 is DFQATT, CDR2 SNEGSKA (reference sequence). V was clipped by 6 bases and J by 8 bases; unmatched bases: 9. This CDR3 is built from 14 residues. The DNA for the CDR3 is TGCAGTGCCCGCTCTAGCGGGGGGTTGGATGAGCAGTTCTTC. Encoded protein: CSARSSGGLDEQFF.

This clonotype was recorded a few times. The chain links TRBV5-4 to TRBJ1-1; 9 bases agree with TRBD1. Losses at the gene ends were 4 bases for V and 7 bases for J; bases not matched to a gene: 8. CDR1 is SGHNT, CDR2 YYREEE, per germline (reference sequence). The CDR3 is made up of 14 amino acids. This CDR3 reads CASSLNTGGGEAFF. The CDR3 nucleotides are TGTGCCAGCAGCCTAAACACAGGGGGCGGTGAAGCTTTCTTT.

V is TRBV28 and J is TRBJ2-7; 10 bases fit TRBD2. This CDR3 has 14 amino acids. J lost 2 bases, V lost 8 bases, and 6 bases had no gene match. Per germline, CDR1 MDHEN and CDR2 SYDVKM. DNA of the CDR3: TGTGCCAGCCAAAGCGGGGGGGGAACCTACGAGCAGTACGTC. Protein product: CASQSGGGTYEQYV.

This clonotype has a handful of counts. This chain connects TRBV24-1 to TRBJ2-2, with no clear D. Between the trimmed V and J ends, which lost 5 bases and 5 bases, there was a span of 5 bases. This CDR3 spans 12 amino acids. Germline CDR1 is KGHDR and CDR2 is SFDVKD. As DNA, the CDR3 is TGTGCCACCAGTGCCCGGACCGGGGAGCTGTTTTTT. It yields the protein CATSARTGELFF.

In its sample, this clonotype was seen a few times. The gene calls are TRBV27 and TRBJ1-1, with D unresolved. Trimming removed 3 bases from V and 2 bases from J, with 10 bases in between. The CDR3 sequence is 14 residues long. CDR1 is MNHEY and CDR2 is SMNVEV in the germline V gene (reference sequence). CDR3 sequence reads: CASSFNGLNTEAFF. CDR3 bases: TGTGCCAGCAGTTTCAATGGGTTAAACACTGAAGCTTTCTTT.